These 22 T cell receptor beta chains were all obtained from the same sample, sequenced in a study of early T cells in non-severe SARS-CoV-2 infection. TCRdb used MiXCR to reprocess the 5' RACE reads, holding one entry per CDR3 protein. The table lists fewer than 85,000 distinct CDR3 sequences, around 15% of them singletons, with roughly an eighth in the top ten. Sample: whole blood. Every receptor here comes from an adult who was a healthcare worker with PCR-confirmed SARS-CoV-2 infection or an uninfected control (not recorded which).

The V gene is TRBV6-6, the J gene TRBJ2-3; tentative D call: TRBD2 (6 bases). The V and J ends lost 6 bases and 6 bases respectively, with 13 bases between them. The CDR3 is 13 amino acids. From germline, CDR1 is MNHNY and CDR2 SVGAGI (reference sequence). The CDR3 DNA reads TGTGCCAGCAGGCGGGAAGGGGTCGATACGCAGTATTTT. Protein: CASRREGVDTQYF.

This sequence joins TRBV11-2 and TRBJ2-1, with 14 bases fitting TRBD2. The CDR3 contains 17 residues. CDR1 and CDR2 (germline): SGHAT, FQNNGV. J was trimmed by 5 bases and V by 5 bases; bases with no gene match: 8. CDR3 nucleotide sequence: TGTGCCAGCAGCGCGAGACTAGCGGGAGGGCCGGACAATGAGCAGTTCTTC. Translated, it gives CASSARLAGGPDNEQFF.

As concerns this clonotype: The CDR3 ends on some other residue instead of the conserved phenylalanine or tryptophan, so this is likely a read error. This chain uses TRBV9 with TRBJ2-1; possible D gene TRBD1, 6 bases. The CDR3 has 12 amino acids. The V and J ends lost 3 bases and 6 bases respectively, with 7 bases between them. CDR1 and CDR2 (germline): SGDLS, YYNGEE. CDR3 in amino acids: CASSETGNEQFL. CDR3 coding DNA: TGTGCCAGCAGCGAGACAGGCAATGAGCAGTTCCTC.

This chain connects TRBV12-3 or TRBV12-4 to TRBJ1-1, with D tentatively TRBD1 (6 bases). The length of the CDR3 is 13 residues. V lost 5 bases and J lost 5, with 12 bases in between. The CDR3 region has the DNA TGTGCCAGCAGTGTCGGACAGTTGACTGAAGCTTTCTTT. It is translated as CASSVGQLTEAFF.

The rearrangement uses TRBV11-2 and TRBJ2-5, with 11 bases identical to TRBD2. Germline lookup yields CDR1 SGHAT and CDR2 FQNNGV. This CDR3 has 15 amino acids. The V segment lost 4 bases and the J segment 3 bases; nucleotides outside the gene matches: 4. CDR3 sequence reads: CASSSTSGGEETQYF. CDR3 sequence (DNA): TGTGCCAGCAGCTCCACTAGCGGGGGCGAAGAGACCCAGTACTTC.

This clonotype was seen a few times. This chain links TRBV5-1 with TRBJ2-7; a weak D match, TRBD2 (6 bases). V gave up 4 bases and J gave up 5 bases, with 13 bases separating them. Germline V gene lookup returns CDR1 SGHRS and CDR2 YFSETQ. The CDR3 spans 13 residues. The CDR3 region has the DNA TGCGCCAGCAGCACCAGGAGGGGAGACGAGCAGTACTTC. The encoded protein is CASSTRRGDEQYF.

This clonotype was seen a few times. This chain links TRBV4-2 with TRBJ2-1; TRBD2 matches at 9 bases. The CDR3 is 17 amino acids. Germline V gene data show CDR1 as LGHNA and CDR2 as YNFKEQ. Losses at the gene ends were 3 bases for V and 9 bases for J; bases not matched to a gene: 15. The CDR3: CASSQLAGVDQRGEQFF. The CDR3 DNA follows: TGTGCCAGCAGCCAGTTAGCGGGAGTGGACCAGAGGGGTGAGCAGTTCTTC.

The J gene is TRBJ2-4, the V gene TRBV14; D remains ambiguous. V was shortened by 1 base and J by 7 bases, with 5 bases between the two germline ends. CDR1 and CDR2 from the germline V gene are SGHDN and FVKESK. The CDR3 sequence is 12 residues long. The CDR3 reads CASSQVGNIQYF. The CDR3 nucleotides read TGTGCCAGCAGCCAAGTAGGGAACATTCAGTACTTC.

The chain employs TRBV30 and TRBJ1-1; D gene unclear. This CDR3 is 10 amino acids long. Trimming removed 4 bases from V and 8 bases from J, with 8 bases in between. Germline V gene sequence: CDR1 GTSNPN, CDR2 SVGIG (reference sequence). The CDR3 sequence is CAWMKLEAFF. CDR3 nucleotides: TGTGCCTGGATGAAATTGGAAGCTTTCTTT. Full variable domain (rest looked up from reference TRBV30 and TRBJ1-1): SQTIHQWPATLVQPVGSPLSLECTVEGTSNPNLYWYRQAAGRGLQLLFYSVGIGQISSEVPQNLSASRPQDRQFILSSKKLLLSDSGFYLCAWMKLEAFFGQGTRLTVV.

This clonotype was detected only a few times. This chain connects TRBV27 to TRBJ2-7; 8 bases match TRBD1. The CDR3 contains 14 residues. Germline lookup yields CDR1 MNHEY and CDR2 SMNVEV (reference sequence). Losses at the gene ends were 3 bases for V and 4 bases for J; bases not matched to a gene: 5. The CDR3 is CASSLTGASYEQYF. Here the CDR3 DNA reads TGTGCCAGCAGTTTGACAGGGGCGAGTTACGAGCAGTACTTC.

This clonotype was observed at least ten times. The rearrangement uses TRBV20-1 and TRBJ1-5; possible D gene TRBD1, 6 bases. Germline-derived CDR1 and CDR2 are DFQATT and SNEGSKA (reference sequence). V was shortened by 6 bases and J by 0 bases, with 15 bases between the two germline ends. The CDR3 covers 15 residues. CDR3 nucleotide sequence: TGCAGTGCGACCTCCCCAGGGGCTAGCAATCAGCCCCAGCATTTT. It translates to CSATSPGASNQPQHF.

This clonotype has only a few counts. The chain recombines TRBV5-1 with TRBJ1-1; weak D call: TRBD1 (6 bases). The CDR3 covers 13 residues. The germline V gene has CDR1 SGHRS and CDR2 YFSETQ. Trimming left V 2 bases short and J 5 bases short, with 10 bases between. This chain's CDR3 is CASSFSGATEAFF. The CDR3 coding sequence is TGCGCCAGCAGCTTTTCGGGGGCGACTGAAGCTTTCTTT.

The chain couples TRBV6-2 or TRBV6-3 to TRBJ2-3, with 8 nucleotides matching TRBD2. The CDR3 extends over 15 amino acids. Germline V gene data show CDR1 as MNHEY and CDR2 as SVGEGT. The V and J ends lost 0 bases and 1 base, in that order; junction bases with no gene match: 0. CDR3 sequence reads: CASSYSTSGTDTQYF. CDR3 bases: TGTGCCAGCAGTTACTCGACTAGCGGCACAGATACGCAGTATTTT.

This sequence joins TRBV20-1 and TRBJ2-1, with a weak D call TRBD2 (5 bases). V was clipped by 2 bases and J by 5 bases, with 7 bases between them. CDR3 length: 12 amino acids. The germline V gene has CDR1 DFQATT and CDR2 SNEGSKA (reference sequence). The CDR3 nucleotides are TGCAGTGCTAGATCCGGGAACAATGAGCAGTTCTTC. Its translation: CSARSGNNEQFF.

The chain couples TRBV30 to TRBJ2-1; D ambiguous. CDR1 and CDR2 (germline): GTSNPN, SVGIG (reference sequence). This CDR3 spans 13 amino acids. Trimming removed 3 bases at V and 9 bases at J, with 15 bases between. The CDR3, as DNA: TGTGCCTGGAGCGGTAGTCGCCTTTTTGAGCAGTTCTTC. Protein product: CAWSGSRLFEQFF. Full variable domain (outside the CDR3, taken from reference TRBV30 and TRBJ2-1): SQTIHQWPATLVQPVGSPLSLECTVEGTSNPNLYWYRQAAGRGLQLLFYSVGIGQISSEVPQNLSASRPQDRQFILSSKKLLLSDSGFYLCAWSGSRLFEQFFGPGTRLTVL.

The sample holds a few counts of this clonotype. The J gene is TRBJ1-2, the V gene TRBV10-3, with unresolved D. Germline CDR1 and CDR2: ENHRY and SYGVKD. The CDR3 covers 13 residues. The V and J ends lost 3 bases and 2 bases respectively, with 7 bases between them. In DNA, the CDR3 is TGTGCCATCAGTGACGCCCCGAACTATGGCTACACCTTC. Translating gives CAISDAPNYGYTF.

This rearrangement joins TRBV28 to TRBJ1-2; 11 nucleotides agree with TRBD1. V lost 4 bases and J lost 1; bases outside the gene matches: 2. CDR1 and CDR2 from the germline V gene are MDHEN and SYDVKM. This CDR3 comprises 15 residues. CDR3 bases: TGTGCCAGCAGTTGGACAGGGGGCGTTAACTATGGCTACACCTTC. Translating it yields CASSWTGGVNYGYTF.

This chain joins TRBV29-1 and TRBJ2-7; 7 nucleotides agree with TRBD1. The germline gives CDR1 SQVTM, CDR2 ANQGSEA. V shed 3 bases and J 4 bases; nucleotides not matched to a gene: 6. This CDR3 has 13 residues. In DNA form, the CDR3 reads TGCAGCGTTGAGGCGACAGGGCTTTACGAGCAGTACTTC. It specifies CSVEATGLYEQYF.

CDR3 loop: CASSFRAPTGELFF. CDR3 nucleotide sequence: TGTGCCAGCAGTTTTAGGGCCCCGACCGGGGAGCTGTTTTTT. The chain couples TRBV27 to TRBJ2-2; the D is unclear. Germline V gives CDR1 MNHEY, CDR2 SMNVEV (reference sequence). V was cut by 3 bases and J by 5 bases, with 10 bases left in between. The CDR3 extends over 14 amino acids.

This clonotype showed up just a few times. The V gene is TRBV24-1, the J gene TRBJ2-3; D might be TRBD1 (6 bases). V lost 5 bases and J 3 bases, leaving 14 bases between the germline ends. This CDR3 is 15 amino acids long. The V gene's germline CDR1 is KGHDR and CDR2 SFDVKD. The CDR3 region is CATSGNQGWTDTQYF. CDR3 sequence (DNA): TGTGCCACCAGTGGGAATCAGGGGTGGACAGATACGCAGTATTTT.

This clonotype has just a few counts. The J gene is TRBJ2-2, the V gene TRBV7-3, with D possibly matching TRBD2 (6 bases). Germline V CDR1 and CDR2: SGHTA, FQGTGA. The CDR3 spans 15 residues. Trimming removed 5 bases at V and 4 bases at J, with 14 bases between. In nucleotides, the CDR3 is TGTGCCAGCAGCCCCTCCGGCGGGGTCACCGGGGAGCTGTTTTTT. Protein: CASSPSGGVTGELFF.

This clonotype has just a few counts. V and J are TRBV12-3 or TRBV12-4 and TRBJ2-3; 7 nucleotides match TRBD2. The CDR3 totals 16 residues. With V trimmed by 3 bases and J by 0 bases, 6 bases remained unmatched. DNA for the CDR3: TGTGCCAGCAGTTTGGGCGGGGGTGCTAGCACAGATACGCAGTATTTT. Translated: CASSLGGGASTDTQYF.